The source of this T cell receptor (beta chain) is a study of cytomegalovirus exposure and HLA in healthy donors (dated by TCRdb to 2016 to 2017). Turning to the overall study: In an earlier analysis of 587 of the donors, about 260 Gb of sequence data and approximately 120 million unique TCR beta sequences from 180 million or so T cells were reported. The study aimed to test whether cataloging public T cell receptors could reveal signatures of past pathogen exposure. An early release that covered fewer than 800 HLA-typed donors contained around 300 gigabases of sequencing data and around 80 million unique TCR sequences. Every discovery cohort repertoire had been produced on one sequencing platform. HLA typing covered class I and class II loci at four-digit resolution. To study patterns of TCR occurrence, a later analysis re-analyzed previously published TCR beta repertoires from 500 to 850 donors and added high-resolution HLA genotyping. Alongside the repertoire data, information on donor age, sex, ethnicity and CMV serostatus was compiled. The later analysis used no new phenotypic data to find candidate immune exposures, relying instead on TCR beta sequences and their occurrence across donors. The study profiled the T cell repertoires of hundreds of subjects by immunosequencing and related them to cytomegalovirus serostatus. A later genetic analysis used genome-wide SNP genotypes for about three fifths of the 666 donors, treating that subset as a discovery cohort. High-throughput TCR immunosequencing, statistical association of individual TCRs with disease status, and machine learning were combined to predict cytomegalovirus infection status. Roughly 5 DR-DQ haplotypes were handled as single units for association and clustering, since linkage in the cohort was strong. To decide whether each TCR beta V gene segment behaved as functional or pseudogenic, an earlier analysis of some 540 of the donors relied on high-throughput TCR beta sequencing. A separate validation cohort of roughly 130 different subjects was used in addition to the 666-subject first cohort. Across around 400 genotyped donors of the cohort, an average of about 240,000 unique TCR beta nucleotide sequences per donor were sequenced, and around 20% of those sequences were non-productive. Of the approximately 400 genotyped donors, less than 85% were placed in the genetic ancestry cluster associated with self-reported Caucasian donors. Typing coverage differed by locus: A, B, C, DRB1 and DQB1 were typed in roughly 620-630 donors, DQA1 in 500 to 550, DPA1 in 606, and DPB1 in around 440.

The cohort comprised around 690 healthy bone marrow donors. Cohort members were all nominally healthy when sampled, although unrecorded immune exposures were likely present. The donor was CMV seropositive and was included in the group of almost 300 seropositive cohort members. Each donor provided a peripheral blood sample, and peripheral blood mononuclear cells were used for TCR beta sequencing. Genomic DNA extraction from the blood cell samples was performed with the Qiagen DNeasy Blood Extraction Kit. Concerning this clone: The antigen it recognizes is unknown. Base qualities are not recorded, but no much larger clone differs from it by a single base.

The CDR3 runs 11 residues from the cysteine to the phenylalanine. The DNA shown is the 33-base CDR3, in frame from base 1. The V end loses 6 bases and the J end loses 8 bases, and a stretch of 11 bases separates them. The germline V gene (reference sequence) provides CDR1 DFQATT and CDR2 SNEGSKA. Overall study results and their limits: Compared with equally common non-associated chains, HLA-associated TCR beta chains in a later analysis were more clonally expanded and had lower generation probabilities. Because some donors lacked HLA typing at each locus, the association tests relied only on the typed subset. Linkage disequilibrium might explain the correlated functional status among segregating V segments, but an unknown experimental factor could not be excluded. According to a later analysis, TCR association rates differed among HLA loci, with DRB1 alleles showing the most associated TCRs and HLA-C alleles showing the fewest. The authors suggested that the approach could potentially be generalized to other disease states and immunological phenotypes. Specific HLA alleles were associated with over 15,000 TCR beta sequences at a false discovery rate of 0.05 in a later analysis. When HLA alleles, especially DR and DQ, strongly co-occurred, TCR associations were difficult to assign to individual alleles. A further reported finding was that TCR beta sequences accurately predicted the HLA-A and HLA-B alleles for most subjects in the first cohort. Most TCR sequences were seen in very few donors, while some public TCRs were found in many individuals. In the study, approximately 150 TCR beta chains were listed as associated with cytomegalovirus. A later genetic analysis associated a missense DCLRE1C variant with V-gene and J-gene trimming of TCR beta chains, and an independent cohort replicated the association. Because the 87-base-pair reads could not distinguish some IMGT-functional V segments, including TRBV6-2 and TRBV6-3, those segments were excluded. An earlier analysis of several hundred of the donors showed that most TCR beta V segments appeared in productive rearrangements either about 87% or about 30% of the time, which broadly matched IMGT annotations. The classifier was reported to diagnose cytomegalovirus status with high specificity and sensitivity in both the original cohort and the validation cohort. Most CMV-associated TCR beta chains appeared to be HLA-restricted in a later analysis, and the HLA associations seemed to be driven largely by CMV exposure. In vitro tests confirmed that three of the cytomegalovirus-associated TCR beta chains recognize cytomegalovirus antigens. Because counts were too low, fewer than 20 rarely observed V segments, including chromosome 9 orphons, were excluded from the earlier analysis of 587 of the donors. This cohort had only TCR beta chains sequenced, and the lack of alpha or paired-chain data limited which features could be detected. The only immune exposure information available for the cohort was CMV serostatus. A later analysis reported that several top co-occurrence clusters appeared linked to parvovirus B19, influenza, CMV and Epstein-Barr virus. Presence/absence analyses assumed roughly uniform sequencing depth across donors, an assumption that may not hold. According to a later genetic analysis, donors in an Asian-associated ancestry cluster had fewer N-insertions in productive TCRs than the approximately 690-donor mean. A group of highly shared sequence variants was considered likely to be a technical artifact of the sequencing pipeline.

Library preparation was by the immunoSEQ multiplex PCR assay. For the multiplex PCR, a mixture combining 60 forward primers for TCR Vbeta segments and 13 reverse primers for TCR Jbeta segments was used. The CDR3 region of rearranged TCR beta genes was amplified from genomic DNA by a multiplex PCR assay. On the Illumina HiSeq System, the amplified TCR beta libraries were sequenced as 87-base-pair reads. The study's own analysis went as follows. Across the 500 to 700 repertoires, a later analysis counted tens of millions of unique TCR beta chains, 9.5 million to 12 million of which were shared by at least two donors. A nearest-neighbor algorithm error-corrected the raw reads and collapsed the reads into unique sequences, merging closely related sequences to remove PCR and sequencing errors. Alignment of CDR3 sequences to IMGT reference sequences was used to assign V, D and J gene segments. Each retained sequence needed at least a six-nucleotide match to both a V gene segment and a J gene segment. A rearrangement was called productive if the CDR3 had no stop codons and remained in frame with V and J, and every other rearrangement was called non-productive. CDR3 was defined according to IMGT convention as the region running from the second conserved V-encoded cysteine to the conserved J-encoded phenylalanine. In an earlier analysis of just under 600 of the donors, sequences lacking an unambiguous match to a single V gene segment were excluded. In an earlier analysis of roughly 500 of the donors, V segments were called functional above 56.7% productive rearrangements and were called segregating when the between-donor standard deviation exceeded 5%. A statistical classification framework was developed to diagnose cytomegalovirus status using the catalog of TCR beta chain sequences. V and J gene assignment, in a later analysis, came from comparing TCR nucleotide sequences with IMGT/GENE-DB human TR gene sequences. The TCRdist pipeline was used in a later analysis to assign CDR3 sequences and most-parsimonious VDJ recombination scenarios. In a later analysis, each TCR beta chain was defined by its CDR3 amino acid sequence together with its V-gene family, and reads lacking a unique V-gene family were excluded. A later analysis removed 500 to 600 highly shared, low-generation-probability nucleotide sequences to deal with suspected cross-contamination and a sequencing artifact. In a later analysis, a clonal expansion index was calculated for each public chain from normalized within-repertoire ranks of inferred template counts. In a later analysis, generation probabilities were computed with a VDJ recombination model fitted to out-of-frame rearrangements, and the resulting probabilities were checked against IGoR. Hypergeometric tests were used in a later analysis to score TCR-TCR, TCR-HLA and TCR-CMV co-occurrence, with a repertoire-size bias correction applied to the TCR pairs. False discovery rates were estimated in a later analysis by permuting HLA or CMV assignments 20 times. In a later analysis, co-occurring TCRs were grouped using DBSCAN, with TCRdist sequence similarity added in when clustering inside HLA-allele-positive subsets. Repertoires with fewer than 30,000 or more than 120,000 public chains, plus five repertoires with anomalous nucleotide sharing, were excluded from co-occurrence clustering. TCRdb carries this immuneACCESS record with in-frame sequences only. Its versions omit some clonotypes, under half of them owing to an unresolved V gene in the studies checked, with the rest unexplained. V, J and clone size derive from that table, while D and trimming were established from the DNA sequence. This sample is represented by roughly 150,000 clones; approximately 75% of them were singletons. The top ten clones comprise approximately 2.1% of the sample.

This clonotype was sampled from a man in his fifties or sixties in good health and CMV-seropositive. Sequenced material: PBMCs. The chain is encoded by TRBV20-1 joined to TRBJ2-1; perhaps TRBD2 is the D gene, with 7 bases matching. The base sequence is TGCAGTGCCCGAGGGGGGGATGAGCAGTTCTTC. This encodes CSARGGDEQFF.